Given below is one T cell receptor beta chain in context. The antigen remains undetermined. The source of the sample is a study of CD8+ T cells in alopecia areata. Looking at the study overall: Those patients who were treated received oral tofacitinib, which was given at 5 to 10 mg twice daily for moderate-to-severe alopecia areata.

As to treatment: oral pan-JAK inhibitor, 5-10 mg twice daily. Findings and caveats of the study: While tofacitinib was given, many expanded lesional clones persisted in scalp and blood. Patients showed less clear TCR sequence sharing than mice, possibly partly because of HLA diversity.

RNA was isolated and reverse transcribed to cDNA, the sequencing template. The assay was immunoSEQ multiplex PCR, and TCRdb's table has in-frame clones only and misses some. The data hold 180,000 or so clones, with nearly 60% observed a single time. The sample consisted of CD4+ T cells sorted from blood, taken at week 24, from a patient treated with tofacitinib. The clonotype originates from a human donor with alopecia areata.

CDR3 amino acids: CSVVPNTNNEQFF. The CDR3 nucleotides are TGCAGCGTTGTTCCCAACACGAACAATGAGCAGTTCTTC. The chain uses TRBV29-1 and TRBJ2-1, with no clear D. The V and J ends lost 4 bases and 5 bases respectively, with 12 bases between them. Germline loops: CDR1 SQVTM, CDR2 ANQGSEA. This CDR3 has 13 residues.